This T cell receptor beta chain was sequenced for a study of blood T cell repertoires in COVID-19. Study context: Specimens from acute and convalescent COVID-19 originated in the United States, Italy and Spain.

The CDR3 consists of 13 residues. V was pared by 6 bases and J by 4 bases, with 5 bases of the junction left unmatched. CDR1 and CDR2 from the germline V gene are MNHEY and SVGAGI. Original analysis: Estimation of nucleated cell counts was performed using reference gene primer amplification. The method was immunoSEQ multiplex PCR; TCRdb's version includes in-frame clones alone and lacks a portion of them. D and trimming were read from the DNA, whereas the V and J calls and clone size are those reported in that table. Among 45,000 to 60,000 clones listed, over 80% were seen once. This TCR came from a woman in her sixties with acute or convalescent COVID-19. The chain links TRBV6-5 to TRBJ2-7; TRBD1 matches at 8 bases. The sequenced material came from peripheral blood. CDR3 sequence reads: CASSRGQGYEQYF. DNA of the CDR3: TGTGCCAGCAGCCGTGGACAGGGATACGAGCAGTACTTC.